These 28 T cell receptor beta chains came from one sample sequenced in a study of PD-L1 blockade in urothelial cancer. Time point in this sample: peripheral blood 6 weeks after treatment start. Profiling relied on immunoSEQ multiplex PCR, and the TCRdb table lists in-frame clones only, not all of them. The data show 120,000 or so clones, roughly 83% seen once. The source material was PBMCs, sampled around atezolizumab (anti-PD-L1) treatment. The receptors shown here come from a man between 50 and 59 years old with urothelial cancer.

This sequence joins TRBV7-3 and TRBJ2-2; D perhaps matches TRBD2 (5 bases). CDR3 length: 17 amino acids. The V and J ends lost 5 bases and 6 bases respectively, with 22 bases between them. The germline V gene encodes CDR1 SGHTA and CDR2 FQGTGA. In DNA form, the CDR3 reads TGTGCCAGCAGCCCAGCCCCCTGGATTGACGGGGCCGGGGAGCTGTTTTTT. It is translated as CASSPAPWIDGAGELFF.

This clone was seen a single time. The chain combines TRBV11-3 with TRBJ2-1, with 7 bases aligning to TRBD1. Germline CDR1 reads SGHNT; CDR2 reads YENEEA. V dropped 4 bases and J dropped 2; count of bases not matched to a gene: 5. The CDR3 is 15 residues long. CDR3 bases: TGTGCCAGCAGCTACCTCGGGACAGCCTACAATGAGCAGTTCTTC. This codes for CASSYLGTAYNEQFF.

The chain links TRBV27 to TRBJ2-7; 7 nucleotides agree with TRBD2. Germline values: CDR1 MNHEY, CDR2 SMNVEV (reference sequence). The CDR3 runs to 15 residues. Trimming at V came to 6 bases and at J to 6 bases, leaving 14 bases not matched to a gene. The CDR3 nucleotides are TGTGCCAGCAGGGGGACCGGGACTAAGATGGGCGAGCAGTACTTC. It encodes CASRGTGTKMGEQYF.

There are a few counts of this clone. In the same sample, other DNA sequences code for this CDR3. The genes are TRBV18 and TRBJ2-2, with 8 bases fitting TRBD1. Trimming took 2 bases from V and 4 from J; bases not matched to a gene: 0. The germline V gene has CDR1 KGHSH and CDR2 LQKENI. The CDR3 length is 14 residues. The CDR3 DNA reads TGTGCCAGCTCACCAGACAGGGGCACCGGGGAGCTGTTTTTT. Its translation is CASSPDRGTGELFF.

The chain carries TRBV5-1 and TRBJ2-5; 11 bases are a match to TRBD2. J gave up 5 bases and V 4 bases, and 4 bases lay outside the gene matches. Germline V gene lookup returns CDR1 SGHRS and CDR2 YFSETQ. This CDR3 has 14 amino acids. CDR3 protein: CASSGVAGGETQYF. DNA for the CDR3: TGCGCCAGCAGCGGAGTAGCGGGAGGGGAGACCCAGTACTTC.

This chain uses TRBV4-2 with TRBJ2-5; 14 bases are a match to TRBD2. J gave up 4 bases and V 0 bases, and 4 bases lay outside the gene matches. This CDR3 is built from 17 residues. Germline V CDR1 and CDR2: LGHNA, YNFKEQ. The CDR3: CASSQDMGLAGAETQYF. CDR3 DNA sequence: TGTGCCAGCAGCCAAGATATGGGACTAGCGGGAGCAGAGACCCAGTACTTC.

This clone has just one count. This CDR3 is CASSPQGMYPDTQYF. Here the CDR3 DNA reads TGTGCCAGCTCACCACAGGGGATGTATCCAGATACGCAGTATTTT. The chain carries TRBV18 and TRBJ2-3; TRBD1 is a possible D gene (5 bases). Looked up from germline, CDR1 is KGHSH and CDR2 is LQKENI. This CDR3 spans 15 amino acids. V was trimmed by 1 base and J by 4 bases, leaving 12 bases between them.

This chain joins TRBV10-1 and TRBJ2-5; tentative D call: TRBD2 (5 bases). There are 14 residues in the CDR3. CDR1 is WNHNN and CDR2 is SYGVQD in the germline V gene (reference sequence). The ends were cut back, 5 bases at V and 4 bases at J, with 14 bases in the middle. The CDR3 here is CASSTSGKGETQYF. CDR3 nucleotides: TGCGCCAGCAGTACCTCCGGGAAAGGAGAGACCCAGTACTTC.

This chain links TRBV7-9 with TRBJ2-1, with 8 positions matching TRBD2. The V gene's germline CDR1 is SEHNR and CDR2 FQNEAQ (reference sequence). The CDR3 loop spans 12 amino acids. The trim removed 4 bases at V and 15 bases at J, leaving 8 bases unmatched. In nucleotides, the CDR3 is TGTGCCAGCAGCTCACGGGAGGGGGTGGTGTTCTTC. Protein: CASSSREGVVFF.

The chain employs TRBV23-1 and TRBJ1-2; D may be TRBD1 (5 bases). TRBV23-1 is treated as an ORF (open reading frame) with a function not yet certain. V was clipped by 8 bases and J by 8 bases, with 15 bases between them. The CDR3 contains 12 residues. For the CDR3, the DNA is TGCGCCAGCGTAATTCAGGGTCAGGGCTACACCTTC. Translated: CASVIQGQGYTF.

This chain joins TRBV9 and TRBJ1-3; perhaps TRBD1 as D (6 bases). This CDR3 is 16 amino acids long. V was cut by 2 bases and J by 2 bases, with 14 bases left in between. Per germline, CDR1 SGDLS and CDR2 YYNGEE. The CDR3 DNA reads TGTGCCAGCAGCGTGTCAGGGGTTCAAACTGGAAACACCATATATTTT. Protein sequence: CASSVSGVQTGNTIYF.

There are a few counts of this clone. The gene calls are TRBV28 and TRBJ1-2, with a tentative D call TRBD1 (5 bases). Between the trimmed V and J ends, which lost 7 bases and 12 bases, there was a span of 27 bases. The CDR3 is 15 amino acids. Germline loops: CDR1 MDHEN, CDR2 SYDVKM. This chain's CDR3 is CASTSSSGKGSYNTF. Written as DNA, the CDR3 is TGTGCCAGCACCTCCTCCTCAGGGAAGGGCAGTTACAACACCTTC.

The chain is built from TRBV28 and TRBJ2-7; possibly TRBD1 for D (5 bases). CDR3 length equals 14 residues. Germline CDR1 reads MDHEN; CDR2 reads SYDVKM. V lost 6 bases and J lost 7, with 19 bases in between. CDR3 nucleotide sequence: TGTGCCAGCAGCCCTCATTGGACCTCAGGGGAGCAGTACTTC. Residues: CASSPHWTSGEQYF.

The chain joins TRBV4-2 to TRBJ1-4, with D possibly TRBD1 on 6 matching bases. Trimming left V 1 base short and J 5 bases short, with 14 bases between. Germline CDR1 LGHNA, CDR2 YNFKEQ. This CDR3 has 16 amino acids. The CDR3 sequence: CASSQGDRRKNEKLFF. The CDR3 DNA sequence: TGTGCCAGCAGCCAAGGTGACAGGAGAAAAAATGAAAAACTGTTTTTT.

V and J are TRBV19 and TRBJ1-2; D remains unclear. The V gene lost 5 bases and the J gene lost 2 bases, with 9 bases spanning the gap. The CDR3 loop spans 13 amino acids. In germline, CDR1 is LNHDA, CDR2 SQIVND (reference sequence). The CDR3 reads CASSWEANYGYTF. CDR3 in DNA: TGTGCCAGTAGTTGGGAGGCAAACTATGGCTACACCTTC.

The table lists this clone with a few counts. DNA of the CDR3: TGTGCCAGCAGCTTATTAGGACAGGGGCTTGCTGAGCAGTTCTTC. Translation gives CASSLLGQGLAEQFF. The chain is built from TRBV7-3 and TRBJ2-1; TRBD1 aligns across 9 bases. Germline CDR1 and CDR2: SGHTA and FQGTGA. V was clipped by 2 bases and J by 9 bases; unmatched bases: 8. CDR3 length: 15 residues.

The CDR3 nucleotides read TGTGCCAGTATGGACAGGGGCGATGAGCAGTTCTTC. As protein: CASMDRGDEQFF. The chain uses TRBV19 and TRBJ2-1; 9 nucleotides match TRBD1. Germline V gives CDR1 LNHDA, CDR2 SQIVND (reference sequence). V lost 7 bases and J lost 8; bases outside the gene matches: 3. The CDR3 is made up of 12 amino acids.

The chain links TRBV2 to TRBJ2-2; D might be TRBD2 (6 bases). CDR1 and CDR2 (germline): SNHLY, FYNNEI. The CDR3 extends over 12 amino acids. Trimming left V 8 bases short and J 7 bases short, with 11 bases between. Here the CDR3 DNA reads TGTGCCAGCGGCGGGACTTTCGGGGAGCTGTTTTTT. Encoded protein: CASGGTFGELFF.

This chain connects TRBV7-9 to TRBJ2-5; no firm D call. This CDR3 contains 11 residues. With 5 bases removed from V and 4 bases from J, the gap between germline ends came to 5 bases. Germline V gives CDR1 SEHNR, CDR2 FQNEAQ (reference sequence). The CDR3 reads CASSHGETQYF. The DNA of the CDR3 is TGTGCCAGCAGCCACGGAGAGACCCAGTACTTC.

CDR3 DNA sequence: TGTGCCAGCAGCCGCGGGGGAGGGAGCCCCTCCTACAATGAGCAGTTCTTC. Its protein is CASSRGGGSPSYNEQFF. V usage is TRBV7-3 and J usage is TRBJ2-1; 7 bases align to TRBD2. Germline lookup yields CDR1 SGHTA and CDR2 FQGTGA. There are 17 residues in the CDR3. V was pared by 5 bases and J by 0 bases, with 10 bases of the junction left unmatched.

The chain has TRBV6-5 and TRBJ1-2; D might be TRBD1 (6 bases). Germline V CDR1 and CDR2: MNHEY, SVGAGI. CDR3 size: 14 residues. The V end was cut by 2 bases, the J end by 2 bases, with 9 bases between. DNA for the CDR3: TGTGCCAGCAGTTACAGCGGACAGAACTATGGCTACACCTTC. It specifies CASSYSGQNYGYTF.

As to this clone: The same CDR3 arises from other DNA sequences in this sample as well. This rearrangement joins TRBV19 to TRBJ2-7, with 8 bases matching TRBD2. CDR1 is LNHDA and CDR2 is SQIVND in the germline V gene (reference sequence). This CDR3 has 15 residues. The V segment lost 3 bases and the J segment 2 bases; nucleotides outside the gene matches: 6. DNA for the CDR3: TGTGCCAGTAGTATGCTAGCGGGTGGAACCTACGAGCAGTACTTC. Its translation: CASSMLAGGTYEQYF.

This clone was detected a few times. The V and J genes are TRBV19 and TRBJ2-5; D possibly corresponds to TRBD1 (6 bases). V gave up 7 bases and J gave up 5 bases, with 14 bases separating them. The CDR3 is made up of 13 amino acids. The germline V gene encodes CDR1 LNHDA and CDR2 SQIVND (reference sequence). The CDR3 DNA sequence: TGTGCCAGTACTGGGGGCGCCCCGGAGACCCAGTACTTC. Its translation: CASTGGAPETQYF.

This clone came up once. The V call is TRBV27, the J call TRBJ1-1; no reliable D call. The CDR3 has 13 residues. Trimming took off 0 bases at V and 5 bases at J, with 7 bases between the two ends. Germline CDR1 reads MNHEY; CDR2 reads SMNVEV (reference sequence). The CDR3 DNA follows: TGTGCCAGCAGTTTATCGTGGAGAACTGAAGCTTTCTTT. As protein: CASSLSWRTEAFF.

The V call is TRBV5-1, the J call TRBJ2-2; D call uncertain. The germline V gene has CDR1 SGHRS and CDR2 YFSETQ. The V end lost 4 bases, the J end lost 2 bases, and 12 bases lay between the germline ends. The CDR3 has 15 amino acids. The CDR3 here is CASSKITSNTGELFF. CDR3 DNA: TGCGCCAGCAGCAAAATTACAAGTAACACCGGGGAGCTGTTTTTT.

This clone was seen once. This rearrangement joins TRBV28 to TRBJ1-6, with 10 bases fitting TRBD1. Germline V gene data show CDR1 as MDHEN and CDR2 as SYDVKM. Losses at the gene ends were 7 bases for V and 7 bases for J; bases not matched to a gene: 7. The CDR3 runs 15 residues. The CDR3 DNA reads as TGTGCCAGCAACCCAGGGGGACAGGGGAATTCACCCCTCCACTTT. Its protein is CASNPGGQGNSPLHF. Combining the CDR3 with reference TRBV28 and TRBJ1-6 gives the whole variable domain DVKVTQSSRYLVKRTGEKVFLECVQDMDHENMFWYRQDPGLGLRLIYFSYDVKMKEKGDIPEGYSVSREKKERFSLILESASTNQTSMYLCASNPGGQGNSPLHFGNGTRLTVT.

This chain uses TRBV7-2 with TRBJ2-5; TRBD2 agrees at 7 bases. V shed 5 bases and J 3 bases; nucleotides not matched to a gene: 15. The CDR3 is 17 amino acids. From germline, CDR1 is SGHTA and CDR2 FQGNSA. CDR3 sequence: CASSQVFFGRGKETQYF. CDR3 coding DNA: TGTGCCAGCAGCCAAGTTTTTTTTGGGAGGGGCAAAGAGACCCAGTACTTC.

CDR3 nucleotides: TGTGCCACCAGCCCCCGGACAGGGCTCTACAATGAGCAGTTCTTC. As protein: CATSPRTGLYNEQFF. J is TRBJ2-1 and V is TRBV15, with 8 bases identical to TRBD1. V shed 5 bases, J shed 3 bases, and the junction held 6 bases outside the gene matches. The CDR3 is made up of 15 amino acids. Germline V gives CDR1 LNHNV, CDR2 YYDKDF (reference sequence).